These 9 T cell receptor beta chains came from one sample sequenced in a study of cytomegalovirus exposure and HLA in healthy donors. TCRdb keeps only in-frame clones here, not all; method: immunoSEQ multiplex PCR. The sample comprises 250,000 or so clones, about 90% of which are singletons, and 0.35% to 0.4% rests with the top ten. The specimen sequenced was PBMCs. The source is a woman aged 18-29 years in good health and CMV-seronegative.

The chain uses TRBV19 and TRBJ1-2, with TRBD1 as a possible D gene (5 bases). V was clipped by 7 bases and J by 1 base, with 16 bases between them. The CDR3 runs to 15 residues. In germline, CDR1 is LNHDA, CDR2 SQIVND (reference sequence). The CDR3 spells CASKVQGQGNYGYTF. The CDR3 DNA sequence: TGTGCCAGTAAGGTCCAGGGCCAGGGTAACTATGGCTACACCTTC.

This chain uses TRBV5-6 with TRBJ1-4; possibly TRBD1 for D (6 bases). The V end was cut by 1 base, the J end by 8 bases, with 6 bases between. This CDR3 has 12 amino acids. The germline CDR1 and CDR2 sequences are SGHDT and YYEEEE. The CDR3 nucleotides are TGTGCCAGCAGCTTGACAGGGGAAAAACTGTTTTTT. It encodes CASSLTGEKLFF.

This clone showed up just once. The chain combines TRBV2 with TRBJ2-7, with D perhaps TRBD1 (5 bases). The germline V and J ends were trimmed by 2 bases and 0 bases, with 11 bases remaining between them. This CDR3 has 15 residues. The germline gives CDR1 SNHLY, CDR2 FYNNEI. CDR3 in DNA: TGTGCCAGCAGTGAAAGCCCGGACACCTCCTACGAGCAGTACGTC. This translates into CASSESPDTSYEQYV.

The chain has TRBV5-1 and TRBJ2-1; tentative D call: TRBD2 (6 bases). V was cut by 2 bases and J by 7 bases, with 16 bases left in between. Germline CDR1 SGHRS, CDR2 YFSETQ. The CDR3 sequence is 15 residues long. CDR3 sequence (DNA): TGCGCCAGCAGCTTTGGTACGGCGGGGATGAATGAGCAGTTCTTC. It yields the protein CASSFGTAGMNEQFF.

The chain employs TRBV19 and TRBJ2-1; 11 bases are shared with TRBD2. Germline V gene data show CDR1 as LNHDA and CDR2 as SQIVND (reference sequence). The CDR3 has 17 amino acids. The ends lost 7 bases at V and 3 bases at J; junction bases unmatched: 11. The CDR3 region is CASNRDDGLAGYNEQFF. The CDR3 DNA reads TGTGCCAGTAATCGAGACGACGGACTAGCGGGCTACAATGAGCAGTTCTTC.

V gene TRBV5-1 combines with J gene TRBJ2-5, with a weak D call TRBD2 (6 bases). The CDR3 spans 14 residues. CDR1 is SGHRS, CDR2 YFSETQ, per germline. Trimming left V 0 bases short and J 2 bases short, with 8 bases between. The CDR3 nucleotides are TGCGCCAGCAGCTTGGTAGGGACTCAAGAGACCCAGTACTTC. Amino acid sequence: CASSLVGTQETQYF.

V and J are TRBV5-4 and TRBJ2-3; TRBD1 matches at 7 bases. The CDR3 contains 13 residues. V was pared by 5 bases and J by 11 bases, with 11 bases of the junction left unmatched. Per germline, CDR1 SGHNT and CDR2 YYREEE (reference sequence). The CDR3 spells CASRTRNSGGQYF. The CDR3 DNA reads TGTGCCAGCAGGACCCGGAACTCAGGGGGGCAGTATTTT.

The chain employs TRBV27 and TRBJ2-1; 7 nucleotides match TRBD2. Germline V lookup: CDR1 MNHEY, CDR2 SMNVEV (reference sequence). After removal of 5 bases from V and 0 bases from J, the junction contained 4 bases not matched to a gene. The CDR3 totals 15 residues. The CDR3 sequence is CASSDLADSYNEQFF. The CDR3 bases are TGTGCCAGCAGTGACCTAGCGGACTCCTACAATGAGCAGTTCTTC.

This chain's CDR3 is CASSPIQGEGQPQHF. The DNA for the CDR3 is TGTGCCAGCAGCCCGATACAGGGGGAGGGGCAGCCCCAGCATTTT. This rearrangement joins TRBV7-8 to TRBJ1-5, with 8 nucleotides matching TRBD1. The ends lost 5 bases at V and 7 bases at J; junction bases unmatched: 10. The germline CDR1 and CDR2 sequences are SGHVS and FQNEAQ. The CDR3 is 15 amino acids.